Listed here are 16 T cell receptor beta chains from one sample, sequenced in a study of T cells in Graves' hyperthyroidism and ophthalmopathy. Researchers took RNA transcripts and amplified the TCR beta CDR3 regions from them. Using the HTBI primer set, a first-round RT-PCR was run on the TCR CDR3. TCRdb processed the multiplex PCR reads anew with MiXCR; each CDR3 protein has one entry. The table includes over 350,000 distinct CDR3 sequences, under 15% detected once. Source material: blood. The receptor set was obtained from a young man with Graves' ophthalmopathy.

The rearrangement joins TRBV19 to TRBJ2-1; no clear D. The CDR3 runs to 13 residues. V dropped 3 bases and J dropped 6 bases, with 9 bases sitting between them. Germline V gene lookup returns CDR1 LNHDA and CDR2 SQIVND (reference sequence). CDR3 loop: CASSMVESNEQFF. CDR3 DNA sequence: TGTGCCAGTAGTATGGTAGAGTCCAATGAGCAGTTCTTC.

This chain connects TRBV7-9 to TRBJ2-3; 8 bases map to TRBD2. V was pared by 5 bases and J by 0 bases, with 7 bases of the junction left unmatched. Germline V gene sequence: CDR1 SEHNR, CDR2 FQNEAQ (reference sequence). The CDR3 has 16 amino acids. Here the CDR3 DNA reads TGTGCCAGCAGCCCACCGGGACTAGTGAGCACAGATACGCAGTATTTT. The encoded protein is CASSPPGLVSTDTQYF.

This clonotype was picked up one time. The genes are TRBV15 and TRBJ1-1, with 9 bases identical to TRBD1. This CDR3 is 15 amino acids long. Germline CDR1 and CDR2: LNHNV and YYDKDF (reference sequence). Losses at the gene ends were 4 bases for V and 7 bases for J; bases not matched to a gene: 10. This chain's CDR3 is CATSITTGGGLEAFF. The CDR3 coding sequence is TGTGCCACCAGCATCACCACAGGGGGCGGACTTGAAGCTTTCTTT.

This clonotype was detected ten times or more. The V call is TRBV14, the J call TRBJ2-5; unclear D gene. Trimming removed 4 bases at V and 1 base at J, with 10 bases between. CDR3 length: 14 residues. Germline V gives CDR1 SGHDN, CDR2 FVKESK. The DNA of the CDR3 is TGTGCCAGCAGCCTCGAAGGGATCCAAGAGACCCAGTACTTC. Its translation: CASSLEGIQETQYF.

This clonotype was seen ten or more times. The genes are TRBV20-1 and TRBJ1-4; 10 nucleotides match TRBD1. Germline values: CDR1 DFQATT, CDR2 SNEGSKA (reference sequence). The length of the CDR3 is 16 residues. V was clipped by 4 bases and J by 6 bases; unmatched bases: 11. The CDR3 spells CSATLGKGTGDEKLFF. The CDR3 DNA is TGCAGTGCTACCCTAGGGAAAGGGACAGGGGATGAAAAACTGTTTTTT.

V gene TRBV11-2 combines with J gene TRBJ2-5; 8 bases map to TRBD1. This CDR3 is 14 amino acids long. Trimming cost V 7 bases and J 7 bases; bases outside gene matches: 11. The germline gives CDR1 SGHAT, CDR2 FQNNGV. CDR3 nucleotide sequence: TGTGCCAGCACGCCGACAGGGGACGGTGGGACCCAGTACTTC. This encodes CASTPTGDGGTQYF.

This clonotype appeared a few times. This chain links TRBV7-6 with TRBJ2-5, with 11 bases fitting TRBD1. The V gene's germline CDR1 is SGHVS and CDR2 FNYEAQ. The J segment lost 6 bases and the V segment lost 5 bases, leaving 14 bases of the junction unmatched. The CDR3 consists of 17 residues. CDR3 in amino acids: CASSPTPGQGEEKTQYF. The DNA for the CDR3 is TGTGCCAGCAGCCCCACCCCGGGACAGGGGGAGGAGAAGACCCAGTACTTC.

This clonotype occurred many times. The chain uses TRBV3-1 and TRBJ2-1, with D hard to call. CDR1 is LGHDT and CDR2 is YNNKEL in the germline V gene (reference sequence). Deletions cut 1 base from V and 8 bases from J, with 9 bases between. The CDR3 spans 13 residues. The CDR3 protein is CASSQALLDEQFF. The CDR3 DNA sequence: TGTGCCAGCAGCCAAGCCCTTTTGGATGAGCAGTTCTTC.

This clonotype occurred many times. The V gene is TRBV30, the J gene TRBJ1-4; D is perhaps TRBD1 (5 bases). Germline V gives CDR1 GTSNPN, CDR2 SVGIG (reference sequence). Trimming pared 0 bases from V and 8 bases from J, leaving 13 bases between. CDR3 length: 14 amino acids. The CDR3 spells CAWSVLGVGEKLFF. In DNA form, the CDR3 reads TGTGCCTGGAGTGTCTTAGGGGTTGGAGAAAAACTGTTTTTT.

The chain is built from TRBV6-1 and TRBJ1-5; D uncertain. The length of the CDR3 is 14 residues. Germline CDR1 MNHNS, CDR2 SASEGT. V lost 6 bases to trimming and J lost 4 bases, with 13 bases between them. CDR3 protein: CASSENGENQPQHF. CDR3 nucleotides: TGTGCCAGCAGCGAAAACGGGGAGAATCAGCCCCAGCATTTT.

This chain connects TRBV19 to TRBJ2-2; D is unresolved. Germline lookup yields CDR1 LNHDA and CDR2 SQIVND (reference sequence). V was pared by 1 base and J by 7 bases, with 1 base between. The CDR3 is 11 amino acids. The CDR3 is CASSIGGELFF. As DNA, the CDR3 is TGTGCCAGTAGTATAGGCGGGGAGCTGTTTTTT.

This clonotype was detected ten times or more. The chain couples TRBV7-3 to TRBJ2-1, with TRBD1 as a possible D gene (7 bases). With 3 bases removed from V and 4 bases from J, the gap between germline ends came to 13 bases. This CDR3 comprises 15 residues. CDR1 and CDR2 (germline): SGHTA, FQGTGA. The DNA for the CDR3 is TGTGCCAGCAGCTTCGACAGGGACTCGTACAATGAGCAGTTCTTC. Translation gives CASSFDRDSYNEQFF.

The sample holds a few counts of this clonotype. This rearrangement joins TRBV14 to TRBJ2-1; D call uncertain. Germline lookup yields CDR1 SGHDN and CDR2 FVKESK. This CDR3 region has 11 residues. The ends were cut back, 1 base at V and 12 bases at J, with 7 bases in the middle. CDR3 DNA sequence: TGTGCCAGCAGCCAAGCGGAATGGCAGTTCTTC. Its protein product is CASSQAEWQFF.

This clonotype was counted ten times or more. V and J are TRBV4-1 and TRBJ1-3, with D possibly matching TRBD1 (6 bases). Germline V CDR1 and CDR2: MGHRA, YSYEKL. This CDR3 comprises 14 residues. The germline V and J ends were trimmed by 5 bases and 1 base, with 9 bases remaining between them. The CDR3 bases are TGCGCCAGCAGCTCACAGGGATCTGGAAACACCATATATTTT. Protein product: CASSSQGSGNTIYF.

This clonotype was seen repeatedly, ten times or more. The chain has TRBV7-8 and TRBJ2-3, with D perhaps given as TRBD1 or TRBD2 (5 bases each). Germline V gene lookup returns CDR1 SGHVS and CDR2 FQNEAQ. V lost 2 bases and J lost 2, with 11 bases in between. This CDR3 contains 15 residues. The CDR3 DNA is TGTGCCAGCAGCTTAAGGCAGGGACCCACAGATACGCAGTATTTT. Translation gives CASSLRQGPTDTQYF.

A note on this clonotype: A much more abundant neighbour one base away suggests this may be a read error. Since the CDR3 does not end with the conserved phenylalanine or tryptophan, this likely comes from a read error. The J gene is TRBJ2-3, the V gene TRBV11-1; D gene ambiguous. Trimming pared 8 bases from V and 1 base from J, leaving 10 bases between. The CDR3 runs to 13 residues. Germline CDR1 reads SGHAT; CDR2 reads FQDESV (reference sequence). CDR3 protein: CASLPRGTDTQYS. In DNA form, the CDR3 reads TGTGCCAGCCTCCCCCGGGGCACAGATACGCAGTATTCT.